Listed below are T cell receptor beta chains from one sample, sequenced in a study of blood T cell repertoires in COVID-19. Method: immunoSEQ multiplex PCR; TCRdb's copy keeps in-frame clones and lacks some. The sample consists of about 320,000 clones, around 89% of them appearing once. The sequencing input was peripheral blood. All receptors derive from a woman younger than 45 with COVID-19, enrolled during active disease. CDR3s include the opening cysteine and the closing phenylalanine or tryptophan. A D gene is named only where the DNA matches it firmly. The size entry is marked missing in some rows and otherwise reads once, few, many or a size class.

d_gene: -
j_gene: TRBJ1-2
v_gene: TRBV5-6
abundance: -
CDR3aa: CASSLLSSGTGYTF
CDR3nt: TGTGCCAGCAGCTTGTTATCGTCCGGTACCGGCTACACCTTC

d_gene: TRBD1
j_gene: TRBJ2-2
v_gene: TRBV7-9
abundance: -
CDR3aa: CASTLLGQEATGELFF
CDR3nt: TGTGCCAGCACCCTTCTCGGACAGGAGGCCACCGGGGAGCTGTTTTTT

d_gene: TRBD2
j_gene: TRBJ2-1
v_gene: TRBV7-2
abundance: -
CDR3aa: CASSLVGTSGGAVEQFF
CDR3nt: TGTGCCAGCAGCTTAGTGGGGACTAGCGGGGGGGCCGTTGAGCAGTTCTTC

d_gene: -
j_gene: TRBJ1-1
v_gene: TRBV6-5
abundance: -
CDR3aa: CASSYKGGSTEAFF
CDR3nt: TGTGCCAGCAGTTACAAGGGGGGGTCCACTGAAGCTTTCTTT

d_gene: -
j_gene: TRBJ1-4
v_gene: TRBV28
abundance: -
CDR3aa: CASSFQGGKLFF
CDR3nt: TGTGCCAGCAGTTTTCAAGGGGGAAAACTGTTTTTT

d_gene: TRBD1
j_gene: TRBJ1-6
v_gene: TRBV2
abundance: -
CDR3aa: CASRSGYRGPYNSPLHF
CDR3nt: TGTGCCAGCAGATCAGGCTACAGGGGCCCTTATAATTCACCCCTCCACTTT

d_gene: TRBD1
j_gene: TRBJ2-7
v_gene: TRBV27
abundance: -
CDR3aa: CASNDRGWASEQYF
CDR3nt: TGTGCCAGCAACGACAGGGGATGGGCATCCGAGCAGTACTTC

d_gene: -
j_gene: TRBJ1-3
v_gene: TRBV9
abundance: few
CDR3aa: CASSVALEGSSGNTIYF
CDR3nt: TGTGCCAGCAGCGTAGCTTTGGAGGGAAGCTCTGGAAACACCATATATTTT

d_gene: TRBD2
j_gene: TRBJ2-1
v_gene: TRBV6-2/TRBV6-3
abundance: -
CDR3aa: CASSLGLAGGETSYNEQFF
CDR3nt: TGTGCCAGCAGTCTAGGACTAGCGGGGGGAGAGACCTCCTACAATGAGCAGTTCTTC

d_gene: -
j_gene: TRBJ2-1
v_gene: TRBV19
abundance: -
CDR3aa: CASSIGSPRVYEQFF
CDR3nt: TGTGCCAGTAGTATAGGTTCCCCCAGGGTATATGAGCAGTTCTTC

d_gene: TRBD1
j_gene: TRBJ2-4
v_gene: TRBV5-8
abundance: -
CDR3aa: CASSLYGGTGNKNIQYF
CDR3nt: TGTGCCAGCAGCTTGTATGGGGGGACAGGGAACAAAAACATTCAGTACTTC

d_gene: TRBD1
j_gene: TRBJ1-1
v_gene: TRBV2
abundance: few
CDR3aa: CASRDGTVGSEAFF
CDR3nt: TGTGCCAGCAGAGACGGGACAGTCGGGTCTGAAGCTTTCTTT

d_gene: -
j_gene: TRBJ2-3
v_gene: TRBV12-5
abundance: -
CDR3aa: CASGLPSPTDTQYF
CDR3nt: TGTGCTAGTGGTTTGCCCTCTCCCACAGATACGCAGTATTTT

d_gene: -
j_gene: TRBJ1-6
v_gene: TRBV4-1
abundance: -
CDR3aa: CASSQRGGNSPLHF
CDR3nt: TGCGCCAGCAGCCAAAGGGGTGGAAATTCACCCCTCCACTTT

d_gene: TRBD1
j_gene: TRBJ1-3
v_gene: TRBV7-2
abundance: -
CDR3aa: CASSFKPGTASGNTIYF
CDR3nt: TGTGCCAGCAGCTTTAAACCCGGGACAGCCTCTGGAAACACCATATATTTT

d_gene: -
j_gene: TRBJ2-7
v_gene: TRBV7-9
abundance: few
CDR3aa: CASSGVGTPSYDGQYF
CDR3nt: TGTGCCAGCAGCGGGGTAGGGACACCTTCCTACGATGGGCAGTACTTC

d_gene: -
j_gene: TRBJ2-7
v_gene: TRBV11-1
abundance: -
CDR3aa: CASSLGRGSLLEQYF
CDR3nt: TGTGCCAGCAGCCTCGGGAGAGGCAGTCTCCTCGAGCAGTACTTC

d_gene: TRBD1
j_gene: TRBJ1-2
v_gene: TRBV6-5
abundance: few
CDR3aa: CASRKGEGASGYTF
CDR3nt: TGTGCCAGCCGGAAAGGCGAGGGGGCGAGTGGCTACACCTTC

d_gene: TRBD1
j_gene: TRBJ2-5
v_gene: TRBV11-3
abundance: few
CDR3aa: CASSRTGGETQYF
CDR3nt: TGTGCCAGCAGCCGGACAGGGGGGGAGACCCAGTACTTC

d_gene: TRBD2
j_gene: TRBJ2-3
v_gene: TRBV12-5
abundance: -
CDR3aa: CASGSGTSGGPTQYF
CDR3nt: TGTGCTAGTGGTTCTGGGACTAGCGGGGGACCTACGCAGTATTTT

d_gene: TRBD1
j_gene: TRBJ1-2
v_gene: TRBV9
abundance: -
CDR3aa: CASSVGGTGLLGYTF
CDR3nt: TGTGCCAGCAGCGTAGGCGGGACAGGGTTATTAGGCTACACCTTC

d_gene: -
j_gene: TRBJ2-5
v_gene: TRBV29-1
abundance: -
CDR3aa: CSVRENQETQYF
CDR3nt: TGCAGCGTGCGTGAAAACCAAGAGACCCAGTACTTC

d_gene: -
j_gene: TRBJ1-1
v_gene: TRBV6-5
abundance: many
CDR3aa: CASSAHRANTEAFF
CDR3nt: TGTGCCAGCAGCGCCCACAGGGCTAATACTGAAGCTTTCTTT

d_gene: -
j_gene: TRBJ1-5
v_gene: TRBV7-2
abundance: -
CDR3aa: CASSLVGANNQPQHF
CDR3nt: TGTGCCAGCAGCTTAGTAGGGGCGAACAATCAGCCCCAGCATTTT

d_gene: -
j_gene: TRBJ2-6
v_gene: TRBV6-6
abundance: once
CDR3aa: CASSYSGANVLTF
CDR3nt: TGTGCCAGCTCGTACTCTGGGGCCAACGTCCTGACTTTC

d_gene: -
j_gene: TRBJ1-5
v_gene: TRBV2
abundance: -
CDR3aa: CASGPPQHF
CDR3nt: TGTGCCAGCGGGCCGCCCCAGCATTTT

d_gene: -
j_gene: TRBJ2-7
v_gene: TRBV27
abundance: once
CDR3aa: CASSFGGREQYF
CDR3nt: TGTGCCAGCAGTTTTGGGGGCCGGGAGCAGTACTTC

d_gene: -
j_gene: TRBJ2-7
v_gene: TRBV2
abundance: -
CDR3aa: CASLQGGYEQYF
CDR3nt: TGTGCCAGCCTACAGGGCGGCTACGAGCAGTACTTC

d_gene: TRBD1
j_gene: TRBJ1-4
v_gene: TRBV6-6
abundance: -
CDR3aa: CASSYGGQTNEKLFF
CDR3nt: TGTGCCAGCAGTTACGGGGGACAGACTAATGAAAAACTGTTTTTT

d_gene: TRBD1
j_gene: TRBJ1-3
v_gene: TRBV6-5
abundance: -
CDR3aa: CASRDRAFSGNTIYF
CDR3nt: TGTGCCAGCAGGGACAGGGCTTTTTCTGGAAACACCATATATTTT

d_gene: -
j_gene: TRBJ2-5
v_gene: TRBV5-1
abundance: -
CDR3aa: CASSLEGMETQYF
CDR3nt: TGCGCCAGCAGCTTGGAGGGGATGGAGACCCAGTACTTC

d_gene: TRBD1
j_gene: TRBJ2-2
v_gene: TRBV5-1
abundance: -
CDR3aa: CASSHTGGGTGELFF
CDR3nt: TGCGCCAGCAGCCACACAGGGGGCGGGACCGGGGAGCTGTTTTTT

d_gene: -
j_gene: TRBJ1-1
v_gene: TRBV4-1
abundance: -
CDR3aa: CASSQGGGWHAGAEAFF
CDR3nt: TGCGCCAGCAGCCAAGGGGGAGGGTGGCACGCCGGGGCTGAAGCTTTCTTT

d_gene: TRBD1
j_gene: TRBJ2-2
v_gene: TRBV13
abundance: -
CDR3aa: CASRHPGGDTGELFF
CDR3nt: TGTGCCAGCAGACATCCAGGGGGCGACACCGGGGAGCTGTTTTTT

d_gene: -
j_gene: TRBJ1-1
v_gene: TRBV9
abundance: -
CDR3aa: CASSVQGNTEAFF
CDR3nt: TGTGCCAGCAGCGTACAGGGCAACACTGAAGCTTTCTTT

d_gene: -
j_gene: TRBJ2-7
v_gene: TRBV4-3
abundance: -
CDR3aa: CASSQMGGLEQYF
CDR3nt: TGCGCCAGCAGCCAAATGGGGGGGCTTGAGCAGTACTTC

d_gene: TRBD1
j_gene: TRBJ1-1
v_gene: TRBV5-5
abundance: -
CDR3aa: CASSSTGGRMNTEAFF
CDR3nt: TGTGCCAGCAGTTCGACAGGGGGCCGCATGAACACTGAAGCTTTCTTT

d_gene: TRBD2
j_gene: TRBJ2-7
v_gene: TRBV19
abundance: -
CDR3aa: CASSPGLGYEQYF
CDR3nt: TGTGCCAGTAGTCCGGGACTAGGTTACGAGCAGTACTTC

d_gene: -
j_gene: TRBJ2-5
v_gene: TRBV20-1
abundance: -
CDR3aa: CSAPRGGAQYF
CDR3nt: TGCAGTGCTCCCCGCGGCGGGGCCCAGTACTTC

d_gene: -
j_gene: TRBJ2-1
v_gene: TRBV19
abundance: -
CDR3aa: CASSIVGGLEYNEQFF
CDR3nt: TGTGCCAGTAGTATAGTCGGGGGGCTGGAGTACAATGAGCAGTTCTTC

d_gene: TRBD1
j_gene: TRBJ1-5
v_gene: TRBV3-1/TRBV3-2
abundance: many
CDR3aa: CASSCNRDRSPYSNQPQHF
CDR3nt: TGTGCCAGCAGTTGTAACCGGGACAGGTCCCCTTATAGCAATCAGCCCCAGCATTTT

d_gene: -
j_gene: TRBJ1-2
v_gene: TRBV6-1
abundance: -
CDR3aa: CASSESSLGGYTF
CDR3nt: TGTGCCAGCAGTGAAAGCAGTCTCGGGGGCTACACCTTC

d_gene: TRBD1
j_gene: TRBJ1-5
v_gene: TRBV15
abundance: -
CDR3aa: CATSRDLGQGSNQPQHF
CDR3nt: TGTGCCACCAGCAGAGATCTAGGACAGGGCAGCAATCAGCCCCAGCATTTT

d_gene: -
j_gene: TRBJ2-1
v_gene: TRBV2
abundance: -
CDR3aa: CASRLERLPYNEQFF
CDR3nt: TGTGCCAGCCGCCTCGAGCGGCTACCCTACAATGAGCAGTTCTTC

d_gene: -
j_gene: TRBJ1-6
v_gene: TRBV3-1/TRBV3-2
abundance: -
CDR3aa: CASSPAAVSPLHF
CDR3nt: TGTGCCAGCAGCCCCGCGGCGGTCTCACCCCTCCACTTT

d_gene: TRBD1
j_gene: TRBJ2-1
v_gene: TRBV3-1/TRBV3-2
abundance: -
CDR3aa: CASSQRDRFSYNEQFF
CDR3nt: TGTGCCAGCAGCCAAAGGGACAGATTTTCCTACAATGAGCAGTTCTTC

d_gene: TRBD1
j_gene: TRBJ1-4
v_gene: TRBV6-2/TRBV6-3
abundance: -
CDR3aa: CASSQDRGHSTNEKLFF
CDR3nt: TGTGCCAGCAGTCAAGACAGGGGGCATTCAACTAATGAAAAACTGTTTTTT

d_gene: -
j_gene: TRBJ1-6
v_gene: TRBV2
abundance: -
CDR3aa: CASRKDRNNSPLHF
CDR3nt: TGTGCCAGCAGAAAGGACAGAAATAATTCACCCCTCCACTTT

d_gene: TRBD1
j_gene: TRBJ1-2
v_gene: TRBV30
abundance: few
CDR3aa: CARRSSTGAARVMGDGYTF
CDR3nt: TGTGCTCGGAGGTCGTCTACAGGGGCCGCGAGGGTAATGGGAGATGGCTACACCTTC

d_gene: TRBD2
j_gene: TRBJ2-6
v_gene: TRBV19
abundance: -
CDR3aa: CASLRASGGAGANVLTF
CDR3nt: TGTGCCTCCCTTCGGGCTAGCGGGGGAGCTGGGGCCAACGTCCTGACTTTC

d_gene: -
j_gene: TRBJ1-2
v_gene: TRBV28
abundance: -
CDR3aa: CASRPTAAGRPDF
CDR3nt: TGTGCCAGCAGACCGACGGCGGCAGGGCGCCCTGACTTC

d_gene: -
j_gene: TRBJ1-5
v_gene: TRBV29-1
abundance: -
CDR3aa: CSVQMSNQPQHF
CDR3nt: TGCAGCGTTCAAATGAGCAATCAGCCCCAGCATTTT

d_gene: TRBD2
j_gene: TRBJ2-1
v_gene: TRBV7-8
abundance: -
CDR3aa: CASSLARFVAGGRSYNEQFF
CDR3nt: TGTGCCAGCAGCTTAGCACGTTTTGTAGCGGGGGGCCGATCCTACAATGAGCAGTTCTTC

d_gene: -
j_gene: TRBJ1-1
v_gene: TRBV27
abundance: -
CDR3aa: CASSFGTRRTEAFF
CDR3nt: TGTGCCAGCAGTTTCGGGACACGCCGAACTGAAGCTTTCTTT

d_gene: TRBD1
j_gene: TRBJ1-2
v_gene: TRBV19
abundance: -
CDR3aa: CASSPRDRGPGGYTF
CDR3nt: TGTGCCAGTTCTCCCCGGGACAGGGGGCCAGGAGGCTACACCTTC